This record concerns one TCR beta chain sequence. J gave up 4 bases and V 8 bases, and 7 bases lay outside the gene matches. The CDR3 contains 13 residues. Germline CDR1 is MNHEY and CDR2 is SMNVEV (reference sequence). The data derive from a study of blood T cell repertoires in COVID-19. Generated by immunoSEQ multiplex PCR, the TCRdb table keeps only in-frame clones and is missing some. The sample carries 120,000 to 150,000 clones, over 80% recorded once. This receptor was taken from a woman aged 40-49 years with active or convalescent COVID-19. The sample consisted of peripheral blood. The rearrangement links TRBV27 to TRBJ1-1, with 7 bases fitting TRBD1. CDR3 bases: TGTGCCAGCCGTGACCCAGGGGGCACTGAAGCTTTCTTT. Translation: CASRDPGGTEAFF.